These 7 T cell receptor beta chains originate from one sample sequenced in a study of cytomegalovirus exposure and HLA in healthy donors listed by TCRdb under 2017. Library construction relied on the immunoSEQ multiplex PCR assay. A mixture of 60 forward primers for TCR Vbeta segments and 13 reverse primers for TCR Jbeta segments was used in the multiplex PCR. In TCRdb, the immuneACCESS table is reduced to in-frame sequences with V and J assigned. These tables do not hold every clone; where another copy was compared, an unresolved V gene accounts for under half, and the others remain unexplained. This sample holds approximately 110,000 clones; 82% were observed only once. The ten largest clones add up to just under 2.5% of the sample. Material for sequencing was PBMCs. All receptors come from a woman aged 18-29 years in good health and CMV-seronegative.

This chain connects TRBV9 to TRBJ2-1, with TRBD2 matching over 12 bases. V was clipped by 4 bases and J by 4 bases; unmatched bases: 3. The germline V gene has CDR1 SGDLS and CDR2 YYNGEE. The CDR3 extends over 15 amino acids. In nucleotides, the CDR3 is TGTGCCAGCAGCACCGGGACTAGCGGGTACAATGAGCAGTTCTTC. It codes for CASSTGTSGYNEQFF.

This chain connects TRBV5-1 to TRBJ2-1, with TRBD2 matching over 10 bases. CDR1 and CDR2 from the germline V gene are SGHRS and YFSETQ. CDR3 size: 16 residues. After removal of 4 bases from V and 3 bases from J, the junction contained 7 bases not matched to a gene. DNA of the CDR3: TGCGCCAGCAGCCCGGGGGCTAGCGGGGGCTACAATGAGCAGTTCTTC. Residues: CASSPGASGGYNEQFF.

The chain uses TRBV7-9 and TRBJ1-1; 8 bases align to TRBD1. The CDR3 spans 15 residues. Germline lookup yields CDR1 SEHNR and CDR2 FQNEAQ (reference sequence). V shed 0 bases and J 1 base; nucleotides not matched to a gene: 1. The CDR3 coding sequence is TGTGCCAGCAGCTTAGCCGGACAGGGGAACACTGAAGCTTTCTTT. This sequence encodes CASSLAGQGNTEAFF. Full variable domain (outside the CDR3, taken from reference TRBV7-9 and TRBJ1-1): DTGVSQNPRHKITKRGQNVTFRCDPISEHNRLYWYRQTLGQGPEFLTYFQNEAQLEKSRLLSDRFSAERPKGSFSTLEIQRTEQGDSAMYLCASSLAGQGNTEAFFGQGTRLTVV.

The chain is built from TRBV25-1 and TRBJ2-1; TRBD2 matches 7 bases. Trimming took 2 bases from V and 8 from J; bases not matched to a gene: 9. This CDR3 spans 15 amino acids. In germline, CDR1 is MGHDK, CDR2 SYGVNS. CDR3 protein: CASSEGPISGDEQFF. CDR3 coding DNA: TGTGCCAGCAGTGAAGGGCCAATAAGCGGGGATGAGCAGTTCTTC.

The gene calls are TRBV5-1 and TRBJ2-2, with D possibly being TRBD1 (5 bases). CDR1 and CDR2 (germline): SGHRS, YFSETQ. Trimming pared 4 bases from V and 10 bases from J, leaving 14 bases between. The CDR3 totals 13 residues. This chain's CDR3 is CASSRTPPLELFF. The CDR3 DNA sequence: TGCGCCAGCAGCCGGACACCTCCCCTGGAGCTGTTTTTT.

Of note for this clone: Because the CDR3's place on the DNA is in doubt, the DNA is left out and the CDR3 is given as listed by TCRdb. The CDR3: CASSSSTGYGEKLFF. The rearrangement links TRBV27 to TRBJ1-4; the D call TRBD1 from the table was never checked on the DNA. Looked up from germline, CDR1 is MNHEY and CDR2 is SMNVEV (reference sequence). The CDR3 spans 15 amino acids, including both terminal residues.

The sample holds a few counts of this clone. V and J are TRBV28 and TRBJ1-5, with D perhaps TRBD1 (5 bases). V was cut by 6 bases and J by 5 bases, with 14 bases left in between. Per germline, CDR1 MDHEN and CDR2 SYDVKM. This CDR3 contains 14 residues. CDR3 nucleotide sequence: TGTGCCAGCAGGTCCCTGGGGGGAGATCAGCCCCAGCATTTT. Amino acids: CASRSLGGDQPQHF.